A single sample is the source of the 20 T cell receptor beta chains below, sequenced in a study of T cells in Graves' hyperthyroidism and ophthalmopathy. The source material, RNA transcripts, was used to amplify TCR beta CDR3 regions. Using the HTBI primer set, a first-round RT-PCR was run on the TCR CDR3. A single record per CDR3 protein comes from TCRdb applying MiXCR to the multiplex PCR reads. The sample shows just over 550,000 distinct CDR3 sequences, around 42% of them seen only once. Sample: peripheral blood or thyroid tissue (not recorded which). The receptors originated from a woman aged 18-29 years with Graves' hyperthyroidism.

V and J are TRBV2 and TRBJ1-6, with D perhaps TRBD1 (6 bases). V was cut by 6 bases and J by 8 bases, with 11 bases left in between. The CDR3 extends over 13 amino acids. Germline CDR1 SNHLY, CDR2 FYNNEI. The CDR3 spells CASSRDNYSPLHF. The CDR3 coding sequence is TGTGCCAGCAGCCGGGACAATTATTCACCCCTCCACTTT.

The chain joins TRBV7-2 to TRBJ2-3; D is perhaps TRBD1 (5 bases). Germline CDR1 reads SGHTA; CDR2 reads FQGNSA. The CDR3 runs 16 residues. The V gene lost 1 base and the J gene lost 2 bases, with 13 bases spanning the gap. CDR3 sequence (DNA): TGTGCCAGCAGCTTAGGGACATCCCCCTCCACAGATACGCAGTATTTT. Its translation is CASSLGTSPSTDTQYF.

This clonotype showed up just once. This chain links TRBV20-1 with TRBJ2-7; no clear D gene. Trimming removed 0 bases at V and 0 bases at J, with 15 bases between. There are 16 residues in the CDR3. Germline V gene lookup returns CDR1 DFQATT and CDR2 SNEGSKA (reference sequence). This CDR3 reads CSARDRRRFSSYEQYF. The CDR3 DNA reads TGCAGTGCTAGAGATCGGCGCAGGTTCAGCTCCTACGAGCAGTACTTC.

The chain joins TRBV6-2 or TRBV6-3 to TRBJ2-7; TRBD2 is a possible D gene (6 bases). The CDR3 contains 16 residues. With 0 bases removed from V and 0 bases from J, the gap between germline ends came to 12 bases. Germline V gives CDR1 MNHEY, CDR2 SVGEGT. The chain's CDR3 is CASSYSLADHSYEQYF. The CDR3 region has the DNA TGTGCCAGCAGTTACTCGTTAGCGGATCACTCCTACGAGCAGTACTTC.

This clonotype was recorded many times. The chain employs TRBV20-1 and TRBJ2-7, with 7 bases fitting TRBD2. The trim removed 6 bases at V and 6 bases at J, leaving 14 bases unmatched. The germline CDR1 and CDR2 sequences are DFQATT and SNEGSKA (reference sequence). The length of the CDR3 is 14 residues. As DNA, the CDR3 is TGCAGTGCCCCTGATTGGGCGGGAGTGGGCGAGCAGTACTTC. The encoded protein is CSAPDWAGVGEQYF.

As for this clonotype: The conserved phenylalanine or tryptophan is not found at the CDR3 terminus, so this likely reflects a read error. V is TRBV20-1 and J is TRBJ1-5, with 7 positions matching TRBD1. CDR3 size: 14 residues. Germline CDR1 DFQATT, CDR2 SNEGSKA (reference sequence). Trimming at V came to 3 bases and at J to 2 bases, leaving 4 bases not matched to a gene. CDR3 nucleotide sequence: TGCAGTGCTAGGGGGGACAGCCGCAATCAGCCCCAGCATCTT. It specifies CSARGDSRNQPQHL.

This rearrangement joins TRBV2 to TRBJ1-5; 9 bases agree with TRBD1. The CDR3 has 15 residues. Germline V gives CDR1 SNHLY, CDR2 FYNNEI. J lost 9 bases, V lost 6 bases, and 12 bases had no gene match. The CDR3 DNA follows: TGTGCCAGCAGCATAACAGGGGGCGCTGTACGGCCCCAGCATTTT. Amino acids: CASSITGGAVRPQHF.

Turning to this clonotype: A much bigger clone sits one base away, suggesting this may be a read error. The V and J genes are TRBV7-2 and TRBJ1-2, with 8 bases fitting TRBD1. CDR1 and CDR2 from the germline V gene are SGHTA and FQGNSA. The CDR3 length is 13 residues. The CDR3 DNA reads as TGTGCCAGCAGCGTAGCAGGGGGCTATGGCTGCACCTTC. This encodes CASSVAGGYGCTF.

The V gene is TRBV2, the J gene TRBJ2-7; a weak D match, TRBD2 (6 bases). The CDR3 has 13 residues. Germline assignment: CDR1 SNHLY and CDR2 FYNNEI. V lost 3 bases and J 4 bases, leaving 10 bases between the germline ends. CDR3 bases: TGTGCCAGCAGTGACGGGAGAACGTACGAGCAGTACTTC. Residues: CASSDGRTYEQYF. The whole variable domain, filled in from reference TRBV2 and TRBJ2-7, reads EPEVTQTPSHQVTQMGQEVILRCVPISNHLYFYWYRQILGQKVEFLVSFYNNEISEKSEIFDDQFSVERPDGSNFTLKIRSTKLEDSAMYFCASSDGRTYEQYFGPGTRLTVT.

In this sample, this clonotype turned up many times. The DNA of the CDR3 is TGTGCCAGCAGTGAATCAGGCGGACACTCTAGGTACGAGCAGTACTTC. Its protein is CASSESGGHSRYEQYF. The chain carries TRBV25-1 and TRBJ2-7; D possibly corresponds to TRBD1 (5 bases). CDR3 length: 16 residues. The V and J ends lost 1 base and 4 bases respectively, with 17 bases between them. Germline-derived CDR1 and CDR2 are MGHDK and SYGVNS.

The chain links TRBV6-4 to TRBJ1-1, with D uncertain. Germline values: CDR1 MRHNA, CDR2 SNTAGT. This CDR3 is 13 amino acids long. The ends were cut back, 9 bases at V and 4 bases at J, with 15 bases in the middle. The CDR3 is CASSTAVTTEAFF. CDR3 DNA sequence: TGTGCCAGTTCGACGGCTGTGACCACTGAAGCTTTCTTT.

With regard to this clonotype: Its ends do not fully match the called genes, so a read error is possible. The chain joins TRBV25-1 to TRBJ1-2; TRBD1 matches at 9 bases. The CDR3 is 13 residues long. The germline CDR1 and CDR2 sequences are MGHDK and SYGVNS. For the CDR3, the DNA is TGTGCCAGCAGACCTGGGACAGGGTATGGCCACACCTTC. Its protein product is CASRPGTGYGHTF.

V gene TRBV11-3 combines with J gene TRBJ2-7; 14 bases match TRBD2. The V gene's germline CDR1 is SGHNT and CDR2 YENEEA. Trimming cost V 1 base and J 1 base; bases outside gene matches: 6. This CDR3 has 18 residues. DNA of the CDR3: TGTGCCAGCAGCTTAGCAAGGACTAGCGGGAGGAAATCCTACGAGCAGTACTTC. Its protein is CASSLARTSGRKSYEQYF.

The V call is TRBV7-2, the J call TRBJ1-4; 7 bases fit TRBD1. The CDR3 loop spans 15 amino acids. J lost 6 bases, V lost 2 bases, and 6 bases had no gene match. CDR1 and CDR2 (germline): SGHTA, FQGNSA. The DNA for the CDR3 is TGTGCCAGCAGCTTATCGGCAGGGACAGATGAAAAACTGTTTTTT. Protein sequence: CASSLSAGTDEKLFF.

This clonotype was counted ten times or more. The chain has TRBV2 and TRBJ2-5; D perhaps matches TRBD1 (5 bases). Trimming took 8 bases from V and 5 from J, leaving 18 bases between them. The CDR3 extends over 14 amino acids. Per the germline V gene, CDR1 is SNHLY and CDR2 is FYNNEI. CDR3 bases: TGTGCCAGCGCCCCGCCTCAGGGCTGGGAGACCCAGTACTTC. This gives the protein CASAPPQGWETQYF.

The V gene is TRBV7-9, the J gene TRBJ2-6; D is possibly TRBD2 (6 bases). The CDR3 is 18 residues long. Trimming shortened V by 5 bases and J by 0 bases, and 17 bases separated the two germline ends. Germline V gene lookup returns CDR1 SEHNR and CDR2 FQNEAQ (reference sequence). This CDR3 is CASSLRGTPSSGANVLTF. The CDR3, as DNA: TGTGCCAGCAGCCTAAGAGGGACTCCCAGCTCTGGGGCCAACGTCCTGACTTTC. Full variable domain (outside the CDR3, taken from reference TRBV7-9 and TRBJ2-6): DTGVSQNPRHKITKRGQNVTFRCDPISEHNRLYWYRQTLGQGPEFLTYFQNEAQLEKSRLLSDRFSAERPKGSFSTLEIQRTEQGDSAMYLCASSLRGTPSSGANVLTFGAGSRLTVL.

The rearrangement uses TRBV7-3 and TRBJ1-2; unclear D gene. The CDR3 is made up of 15 amino acids. Per germline, CDR1 SGHTA and CDR2 FQGTGA. With 0 bases removed from V and 4 bases from J, the gap between germline ends came to 12 bases. The CDR3 reads CASSLTGSALYGYTF. For the CDR3, the DNA is TGTGCCAGCAGCTTAACAGGCTCGGCACTCTATGGCTACACCTTC.

This clonotype was seen a handful of times. One end of the junction fails to match germline, which may point to a read error. The chain employs TRBV10-3 and TRBJ2-7; 7 positions match TRBD2. The CDR3 is made up of 15 amino acids. Looked up from germline, CDR1 is ENHRY and CDR2 is SYGVKD. DNA of the CDR3: TGTGCCAGCAGTTACCAGACTAGCAGGGTCTACGAGCAGTACTTC. Protein: CASSYQTSRVYEQYF.

A remark on this clonotype: One end of the junction varies from germline; a read error may be responsible. The gene calls are TRBV2 and TRBJ2-6; D is possibly TRBD2 (6 bases). Germline CDR1 and CDR2: SNHLY and FYNNEI. The CDR3 is 10 residues long. CDR3: CGGGANVLTF. DNA of the CDR3: TGCGGGGGTGGGGCCAACGTCCTGACTTTC. Drawing the rest from reference TRBV2 and TRBJ2-6, the complete variable domain is EPEVTQTPSHQVTQMGQEVILRCVPISNHLYFYWYRQILGQKVEFLVSFYNNEISEKSEIFDDQFSVERPDGSNFTLKIRSTKLEDSAMYFCGGGANVLTFGAGSRLTVL.

The genes are TRBV7-3 and TRBJ2-7; 12 nucleotides align to TRBD2. CDR1 is SGHTA, CDR2 FQGTGA, per germline. The CDR3 totals 17 residues. The J segment lost 6 bases and the V segment lost 5 bases, leaving 14 bases of the junction unmatched. The CDR3 DNA is TGTGCCAGCAGCCGAGCCCGACTAGCGGGAGAGGTAGTCGAGCAGTACTTC. Its translation is CASSRARLAGEVVEQYF.